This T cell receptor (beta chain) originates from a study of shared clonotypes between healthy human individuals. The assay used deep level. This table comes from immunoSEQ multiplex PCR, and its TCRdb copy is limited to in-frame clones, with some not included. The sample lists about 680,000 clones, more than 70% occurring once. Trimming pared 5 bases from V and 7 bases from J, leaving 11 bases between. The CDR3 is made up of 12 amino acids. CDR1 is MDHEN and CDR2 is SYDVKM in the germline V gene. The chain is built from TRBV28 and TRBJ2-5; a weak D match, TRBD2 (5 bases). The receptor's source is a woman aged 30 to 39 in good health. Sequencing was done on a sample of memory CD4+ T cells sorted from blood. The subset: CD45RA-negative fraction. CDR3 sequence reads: CASSTGWGTQYF. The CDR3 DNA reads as TGTGCCAGCAGTACGGGGTGGGGGACCCAGTACTTC.